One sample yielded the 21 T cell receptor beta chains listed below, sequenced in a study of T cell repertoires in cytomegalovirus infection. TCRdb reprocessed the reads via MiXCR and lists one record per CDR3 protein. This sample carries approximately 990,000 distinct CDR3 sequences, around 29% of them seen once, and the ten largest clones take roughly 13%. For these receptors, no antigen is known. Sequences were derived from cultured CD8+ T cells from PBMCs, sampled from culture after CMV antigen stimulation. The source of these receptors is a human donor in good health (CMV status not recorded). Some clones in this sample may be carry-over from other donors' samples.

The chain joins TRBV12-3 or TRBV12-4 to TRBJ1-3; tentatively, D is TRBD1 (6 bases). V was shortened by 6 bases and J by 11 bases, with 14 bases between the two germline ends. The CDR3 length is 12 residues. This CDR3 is CASSQDSLPIYF. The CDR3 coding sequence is TGTGCCAGCAGCCAGGACAGTCTCCCCATATATTTT.

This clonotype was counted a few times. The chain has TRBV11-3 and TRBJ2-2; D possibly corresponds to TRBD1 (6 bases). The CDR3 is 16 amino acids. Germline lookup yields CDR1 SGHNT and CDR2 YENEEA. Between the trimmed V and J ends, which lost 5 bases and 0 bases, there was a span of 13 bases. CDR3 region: CASSTVQGANTGELFF. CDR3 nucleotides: TGTGCCAGCAGCACCGTACAGGGCGCGAACACCGGGGAGCTGTTTTTT.

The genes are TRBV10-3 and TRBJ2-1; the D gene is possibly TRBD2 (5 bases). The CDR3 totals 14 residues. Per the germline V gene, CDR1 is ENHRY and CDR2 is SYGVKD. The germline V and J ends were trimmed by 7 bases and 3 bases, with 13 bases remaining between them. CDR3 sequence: CAIKYSDIYNEQFF. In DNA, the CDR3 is TGTGCCATCAAATATAGCGATATCTACAATGAGCAGTTCTTC.

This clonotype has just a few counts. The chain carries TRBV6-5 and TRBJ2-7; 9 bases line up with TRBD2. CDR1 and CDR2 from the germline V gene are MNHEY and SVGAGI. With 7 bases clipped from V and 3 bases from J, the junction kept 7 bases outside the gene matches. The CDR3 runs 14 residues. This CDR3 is CASNGLAPLYEQYF. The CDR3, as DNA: TGTGCCAGCAATGGACTAGCGCCCCTCTACGAGCAGTACTTC.

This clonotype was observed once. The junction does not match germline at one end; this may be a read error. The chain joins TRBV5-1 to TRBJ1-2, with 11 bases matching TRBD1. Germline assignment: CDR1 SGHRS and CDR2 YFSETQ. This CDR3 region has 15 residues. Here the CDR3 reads CTSSFRDRGKDGYTF. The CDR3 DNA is TGCACCAGCAGCTTCCGGGACAGGGGGAAAGATGGCTACACCTTC.

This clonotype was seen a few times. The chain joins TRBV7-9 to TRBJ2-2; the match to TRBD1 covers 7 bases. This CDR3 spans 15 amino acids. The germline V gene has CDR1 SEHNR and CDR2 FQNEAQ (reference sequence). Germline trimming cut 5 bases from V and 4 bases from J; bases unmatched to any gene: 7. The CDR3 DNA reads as TGTGCCAGCAGCCCGTTACAGGGGACCACCGGGGAGCTGTTTTTT. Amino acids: CASSPLQGTTGELFF.

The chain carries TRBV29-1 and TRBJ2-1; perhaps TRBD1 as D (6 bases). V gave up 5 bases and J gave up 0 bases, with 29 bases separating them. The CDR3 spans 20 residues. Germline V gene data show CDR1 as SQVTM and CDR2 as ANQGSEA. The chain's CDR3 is CSVNKPPTKTAGASYNEQFF. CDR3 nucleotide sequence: TGCAGCGTTAATAAGCCACCGACGAAAACCGCAGGGGCCTCCTACAATGAGCAGTTCTTC.

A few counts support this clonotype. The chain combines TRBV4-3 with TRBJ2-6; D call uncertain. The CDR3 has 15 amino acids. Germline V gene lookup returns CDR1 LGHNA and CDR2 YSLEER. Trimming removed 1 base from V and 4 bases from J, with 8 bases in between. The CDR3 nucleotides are TGCGCCAGCAGCCAAGTTCCTCTGGGGGCCAACGTCCTGACTTTC. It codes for CASSQVPLGANVLTF.

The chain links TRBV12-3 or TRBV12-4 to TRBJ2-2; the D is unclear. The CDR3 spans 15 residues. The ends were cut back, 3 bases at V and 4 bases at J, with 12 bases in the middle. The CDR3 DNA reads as TGTGCCAGCAGTTTGAGGCTTCCGAGCACCGGGGAGCTGTTTTTT. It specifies CASSLRLPSTGELFF.

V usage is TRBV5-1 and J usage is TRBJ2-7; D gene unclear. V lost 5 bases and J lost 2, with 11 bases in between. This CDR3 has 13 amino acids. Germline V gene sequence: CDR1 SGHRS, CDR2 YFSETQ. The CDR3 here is CASRQEGTYEQYF. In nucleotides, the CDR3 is TGCGCCAGCAGGCAAGAAGGGACCTACGAGCAGTACTTC.

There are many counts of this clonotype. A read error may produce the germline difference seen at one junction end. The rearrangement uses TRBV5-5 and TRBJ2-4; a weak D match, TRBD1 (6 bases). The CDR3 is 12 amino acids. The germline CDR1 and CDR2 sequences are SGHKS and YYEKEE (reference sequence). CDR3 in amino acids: CASSLGTGWSKF. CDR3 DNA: TGTGCCAGCAGCCTGGGAACAGGGTGGAGTAAGTTT.

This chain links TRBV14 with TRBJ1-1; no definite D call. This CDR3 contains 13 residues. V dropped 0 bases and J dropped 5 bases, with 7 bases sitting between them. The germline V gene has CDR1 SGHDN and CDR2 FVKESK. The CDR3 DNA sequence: TGTGCCAGCAGCCAAGATCACGGGACTGAAGCTTTCTTT. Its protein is CASSQDHGTEAFF.

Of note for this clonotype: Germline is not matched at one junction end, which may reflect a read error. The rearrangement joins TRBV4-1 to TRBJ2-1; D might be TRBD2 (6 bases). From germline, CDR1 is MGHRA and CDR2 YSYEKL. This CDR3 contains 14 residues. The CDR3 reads CASSQDRGKNEQFF. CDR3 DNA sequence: TGTGCCAGCAGCCAAGATCGGGGGAAGAATGAGCAGTTCTTC.

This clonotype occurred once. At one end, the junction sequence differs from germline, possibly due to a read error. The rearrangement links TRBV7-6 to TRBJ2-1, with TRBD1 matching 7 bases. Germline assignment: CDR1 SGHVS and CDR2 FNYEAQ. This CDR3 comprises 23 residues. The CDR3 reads CTSSTDRDTMTGTVESSYNEQFF. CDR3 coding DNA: TGTACCAGCAGCACCGATAGAGATACGATGACAGGGACGGTGGAGAGCTCCTACAATGAGCAGTTCTTC.

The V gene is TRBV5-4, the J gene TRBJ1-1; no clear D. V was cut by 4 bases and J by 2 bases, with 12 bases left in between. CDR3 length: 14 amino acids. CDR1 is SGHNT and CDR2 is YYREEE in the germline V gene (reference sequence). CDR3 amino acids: CASSTDGKNTEAFF. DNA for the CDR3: TGTGCCAGCAGCACGGACGGGAAAAACACTGAAGCTTTCTTT.

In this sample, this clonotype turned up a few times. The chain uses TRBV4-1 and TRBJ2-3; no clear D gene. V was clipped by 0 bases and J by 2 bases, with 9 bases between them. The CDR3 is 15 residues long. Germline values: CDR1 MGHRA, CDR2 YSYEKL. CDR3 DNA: TGCGCCAGCAGCCAAGAAGCGAGGAACACAGATACGCAGTATTTT. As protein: CASSQEARNTDTQYF.

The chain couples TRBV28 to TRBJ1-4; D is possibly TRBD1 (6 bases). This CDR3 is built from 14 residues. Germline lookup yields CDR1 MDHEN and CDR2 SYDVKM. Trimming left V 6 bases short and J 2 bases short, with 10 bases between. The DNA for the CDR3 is TGTGCCAGCAGCGTTGGACAGACTAATGAAAAACTGTTTTTT. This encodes CASSVGQTNEKLFF.

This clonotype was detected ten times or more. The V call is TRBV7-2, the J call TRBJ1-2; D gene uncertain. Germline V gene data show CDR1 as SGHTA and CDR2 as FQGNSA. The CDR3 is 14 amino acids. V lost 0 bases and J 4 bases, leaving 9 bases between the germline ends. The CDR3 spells CASSLAPNPYGYTF. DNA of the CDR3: TGTGCCAGCAGCTTAGCTCCGAACCCCTATGGCTACACCTTC.

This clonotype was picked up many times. The CDR3 DNA reads as TGTGCCACCAGCAGAGATTATTTGATGGACGAGCAGTACGTC. This sequence encodes CATSRDYLMDEQYV. V and J are TRBV15 and TRBJ2-7, with D uncertain. From germline, CDR1 is LNHNV and CDR2 YYDKDF (reference sequence). The CDR3 runs 14 residues. Trimming stripped 0 bases from V and 5 bases from J, with 11 bases between.

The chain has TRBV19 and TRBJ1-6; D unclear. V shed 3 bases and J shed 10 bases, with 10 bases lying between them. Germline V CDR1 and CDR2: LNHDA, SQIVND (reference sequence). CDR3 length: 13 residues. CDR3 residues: CASSILAGSPLHF. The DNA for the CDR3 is TGTGCCAGTAGTATCCTTGCTGGGTCACCCCTCCACTTT. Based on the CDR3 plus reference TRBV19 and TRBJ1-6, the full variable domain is DGGITQSPKYLFRKEGQNVTLSCEQNLNHDAMYWYRQDPGQGLRLIYYSQIVNDFQKGDIAEGYSVSREKKESFPLTVTSAQKNPTAFYLCASSILAGSPLHFGNGTRLTVT.

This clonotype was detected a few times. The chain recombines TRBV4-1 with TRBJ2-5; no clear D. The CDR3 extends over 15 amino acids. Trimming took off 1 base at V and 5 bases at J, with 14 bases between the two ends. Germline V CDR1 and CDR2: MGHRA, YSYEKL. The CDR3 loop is CASSQVSGPGETQYF. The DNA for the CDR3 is TGCGCCAGCAGCCAAGTGTCCGGGCCGGGTGAGACCCAGTACTTC.